The 5 T cell receptor beta chains below all came from one sample that was sequenced in a study of cytomegalovirus exposure and HLA in healthy donors. A multiplex PCR was run with 60 Vbeta primers and 13 Jbeta primers. Produced via immunoSEQ multiplex PCR; TCRdb's table is partial and in-frame only. This table has some 180,000 clones, roughly 87% appearing once. Source material: PBMCs. The receptors shown here come from a man aged 40-50 years in good health and CMV-seronegative.

The chain recombines TRBV5-4 with TRBJ1-1; D gene uncertain. Trimming removed 6 bases at V and 4 bases at J, with 13 bases between. The CDR3 extends over 13 amino acids. Per the germline V gene, CDR1 is SGHNT and CDR2 is YYREEE (reference sequence). The DNA of the CDR3 is TGTGCCAGCACCGCAAACGAGGGCACTGAAGCTTTCTTT. Its translation: CASTANEGTEAFF.

V and J are TRBV2 and TRBJ2-7; TRBD2 is a possible D gene (5 bases). Trimming cost V 6 bases and J 4 bases, with 16 bases left between them. This CDR3 region has 14 residues. Per the germline V gene, CDR1 is SNHLY and CDR2 is FYNNEI. The DNA of the CDR3 is TGTGCCAGCAGGTTTTCGGGGATAGGTTACGAGCAGTACTTC. Translation gives CASRFSGIGYEQYF.

The chain carries TRBV29-1 and TRBJ2-3; D perhaps matches TRBD2 (6 bases). V lost 4 bases and J 4 bases, leaving 15 bases between the germline ends. The CDR3 runs 14 residues. Germline CDR1 reads SQVTM; CDR2 reads ANQGSEA. DNA of the CDR3: TGCAGCGTTGGTCGGGGGAGCCCACCAGATACGCAGTATTTT. Its protein product is CSVGRGSPPDTQYF.

V and J are TRBV6-5 and TRBJ1-1; TRBD1 is a possible D gene (6 bases). V lost 2 bases and J 1 base, leaving 8 bases between the germline ends. The CDR3 has 14 amino acids. CDR1 MNHEY and CDR2 SVGAGI come from the germline V gene. CDR3 in amino acids: CASSYETGNTEAFF. CDR3 nucleotides: TGTGCCAGCAGTTACGAGACAGGGAACACTGAAGCTTTCTTT.

The CDR3 DNA reads as TGCGCCAGCAGCCAAGAGCGGGAGGAATCCTACGAGCAGTACTTC. Residues: CASSQEREESYEQYF. The rearrangement links TRBV4-3 to TRBJ2-7; 8 nucleotides match TRBD2. Unmatched junction bases numbered 2, after V lost 0 bases and J lost 1 base. Germline-derived CDR1 and CDR2 are LGHNA and YSLEER. The CDR3 has 15 residues.